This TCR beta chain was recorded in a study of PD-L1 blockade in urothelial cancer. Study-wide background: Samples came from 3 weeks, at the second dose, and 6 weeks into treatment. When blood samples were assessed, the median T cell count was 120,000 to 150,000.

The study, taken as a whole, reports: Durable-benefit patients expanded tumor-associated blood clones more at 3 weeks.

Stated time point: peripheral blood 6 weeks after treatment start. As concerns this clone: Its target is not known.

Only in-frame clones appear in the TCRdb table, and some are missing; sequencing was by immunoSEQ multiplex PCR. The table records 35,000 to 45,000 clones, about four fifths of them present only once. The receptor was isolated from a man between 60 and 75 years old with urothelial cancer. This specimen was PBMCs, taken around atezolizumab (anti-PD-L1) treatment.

In DNA, the CDR3 is TGTGCCAGCAGCTTACCGGGACAGGGGAACACTGAAGCTTTCTTT. Translating it yields CASSLPGQGNTEAFF. The chain joins TRBV7-9 to TRBJ1-1; 9 positions match TRBD1. The CDR3 spans 15 residues. Germline trimming cut 2 bases from V and 1 base from J; bases unmatched to any gene: 2. The V gene's germline CDR1 is SEHNR and CDR2 FQNEAQ (reference sequence).